This T cell receptor (beta chain) was identified in a study of T cell repertoires in cytomegalovirus infection. Details on this clonotype: Its antigen is currently unknown.

TCRdb passed the reads through MiXCR, listing each CDR3 protein once. This sample has about 220,000 distinct CDR3 sequences, with roughly 34% found just once. The germline CDR1 and CDR2 sequences are SGHVS and FNYEAQ. The CDR3 runs 17 residues. The germline V and J ends were trimmed by 5 bases and 1 base, with 18 bases remaining between them. Findings and limits, study-wide: Ex vivo responses were dominated by HLA-C-restricted CMV-specific TCR beta clonotypes.

The sample here was CD8+ T cells from cultured PBMCs, taken from culture after CMV antigen stimulation. The rearrangement joins TRBV7-6 to TRBJ2-1; D is perhaps TRBD2 (7 bases). This TCR derives from a human donor in good health (CMV status not recorded). Some clones in this sample may be carry-over from other donors' samples. This chain's CDR3 is CASSPLGGGFSYNEQFF. CDR3 in DNA: TGTGCCAGCAGCCCGTTGGGGGGGGGCTTTTCCTACAATGAGCAGTTCTTC.